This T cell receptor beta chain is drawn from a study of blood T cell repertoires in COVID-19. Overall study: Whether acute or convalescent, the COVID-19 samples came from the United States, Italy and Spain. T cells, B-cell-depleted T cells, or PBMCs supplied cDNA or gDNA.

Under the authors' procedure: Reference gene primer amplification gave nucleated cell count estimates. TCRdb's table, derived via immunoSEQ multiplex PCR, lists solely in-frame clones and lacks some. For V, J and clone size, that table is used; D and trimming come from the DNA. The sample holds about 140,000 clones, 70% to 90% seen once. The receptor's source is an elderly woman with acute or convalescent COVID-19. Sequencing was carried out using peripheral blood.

CDR3 region: CASRLYPDRGRGDTEAFF. The CDR3 DNA follows: TGTGCCAGCAGACTATACCCGGACAGGGGGCGCGGGGACACTGAAGCTTTCTTT. The V gene is TRBV27, the J gene TRBJ1-1; 11 bases agree with TRBD1. CDR3 size: 18 residues. With 6 bases clipped from V and 3 bases from J, the junction kept 15 bases outside the gene matches. Germline V gene data show CDR1 as MNHEY and CDR2 as SMNVEV (reference sequence).